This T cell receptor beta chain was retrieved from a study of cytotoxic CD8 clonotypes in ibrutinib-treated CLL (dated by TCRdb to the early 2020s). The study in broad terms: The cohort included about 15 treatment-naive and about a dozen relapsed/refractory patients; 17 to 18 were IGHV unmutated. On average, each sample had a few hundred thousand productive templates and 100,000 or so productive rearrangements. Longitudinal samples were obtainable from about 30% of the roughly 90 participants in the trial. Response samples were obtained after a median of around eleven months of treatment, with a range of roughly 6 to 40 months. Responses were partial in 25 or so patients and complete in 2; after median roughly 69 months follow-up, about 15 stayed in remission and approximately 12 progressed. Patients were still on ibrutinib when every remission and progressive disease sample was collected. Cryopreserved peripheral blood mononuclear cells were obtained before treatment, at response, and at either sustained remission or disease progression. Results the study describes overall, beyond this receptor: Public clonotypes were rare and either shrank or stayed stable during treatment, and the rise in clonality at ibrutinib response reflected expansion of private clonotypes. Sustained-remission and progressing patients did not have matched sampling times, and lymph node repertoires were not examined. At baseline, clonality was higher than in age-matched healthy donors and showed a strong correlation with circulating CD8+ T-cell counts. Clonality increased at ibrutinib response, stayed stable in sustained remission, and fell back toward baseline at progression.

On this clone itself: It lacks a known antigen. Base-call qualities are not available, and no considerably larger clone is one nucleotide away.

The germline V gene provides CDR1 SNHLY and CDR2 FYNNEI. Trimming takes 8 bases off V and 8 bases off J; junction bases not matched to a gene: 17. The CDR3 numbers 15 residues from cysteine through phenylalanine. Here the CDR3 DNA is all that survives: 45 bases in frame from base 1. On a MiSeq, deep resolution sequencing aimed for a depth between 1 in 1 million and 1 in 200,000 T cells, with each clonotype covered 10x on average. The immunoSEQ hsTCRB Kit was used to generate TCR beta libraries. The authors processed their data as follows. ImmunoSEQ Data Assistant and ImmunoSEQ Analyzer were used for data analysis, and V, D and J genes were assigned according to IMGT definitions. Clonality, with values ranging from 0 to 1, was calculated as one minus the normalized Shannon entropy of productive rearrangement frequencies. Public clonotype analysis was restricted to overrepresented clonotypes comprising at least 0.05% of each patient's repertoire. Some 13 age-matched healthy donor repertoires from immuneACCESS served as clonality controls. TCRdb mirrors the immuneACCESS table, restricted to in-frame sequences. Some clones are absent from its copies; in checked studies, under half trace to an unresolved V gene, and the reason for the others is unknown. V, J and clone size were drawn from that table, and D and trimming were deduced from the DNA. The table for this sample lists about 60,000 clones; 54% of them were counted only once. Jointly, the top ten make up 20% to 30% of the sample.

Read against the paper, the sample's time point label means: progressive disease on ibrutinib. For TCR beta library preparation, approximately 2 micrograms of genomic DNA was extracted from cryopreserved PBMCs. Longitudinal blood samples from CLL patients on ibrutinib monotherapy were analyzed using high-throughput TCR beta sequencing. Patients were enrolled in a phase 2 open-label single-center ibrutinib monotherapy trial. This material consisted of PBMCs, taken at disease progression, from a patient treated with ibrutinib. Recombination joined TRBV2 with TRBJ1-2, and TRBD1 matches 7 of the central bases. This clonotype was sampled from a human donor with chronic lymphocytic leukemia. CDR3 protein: CASYSRYRGGLGYTF. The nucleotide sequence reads TGTGCCAGCTATAGTAGGTACAGGGGTGGCTTAGGCTACACCTTC.